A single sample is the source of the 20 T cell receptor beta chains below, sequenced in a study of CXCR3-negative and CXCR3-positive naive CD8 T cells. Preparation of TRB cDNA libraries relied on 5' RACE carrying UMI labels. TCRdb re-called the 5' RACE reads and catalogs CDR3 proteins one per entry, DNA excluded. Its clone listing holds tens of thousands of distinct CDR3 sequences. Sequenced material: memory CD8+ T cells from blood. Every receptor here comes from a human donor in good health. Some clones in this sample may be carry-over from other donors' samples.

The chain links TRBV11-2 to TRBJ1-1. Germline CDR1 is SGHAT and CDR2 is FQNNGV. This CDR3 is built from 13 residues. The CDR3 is CASSLIGWAEAFF.

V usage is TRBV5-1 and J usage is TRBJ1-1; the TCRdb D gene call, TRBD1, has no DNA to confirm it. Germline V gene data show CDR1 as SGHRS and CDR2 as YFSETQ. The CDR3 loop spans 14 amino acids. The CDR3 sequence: CASGTGEESTEAFF.

The CDR3 sequence is CASSPTTRLAEATDTQYF. The chain couples TRBV12-3 or TRBV12-4 to TRBJ2-3; TCRdb indicates TRBD2, and absent DNA this call remains unverified. The CDR3 sequence is 18 residues long.

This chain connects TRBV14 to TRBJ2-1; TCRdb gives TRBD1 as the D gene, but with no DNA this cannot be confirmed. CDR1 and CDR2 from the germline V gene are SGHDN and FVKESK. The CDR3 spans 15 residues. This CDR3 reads CASSQFRQVYYEQFF. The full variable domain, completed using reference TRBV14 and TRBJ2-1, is EAGVTQFPSHSVIEKGQTVTLRCDPISGHDNLYWYRRVMGKEIKFLLHFVKESKQDESGMPNNRFLAERTGGTYSTLKVQPAELEDSGVYFCASSQFRQVYYEQFFGPGTRLTVL.

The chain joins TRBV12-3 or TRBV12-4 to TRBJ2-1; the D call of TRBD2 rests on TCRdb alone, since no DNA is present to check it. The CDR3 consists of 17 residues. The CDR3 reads CASSLSSGGQSWNEQFF.

CDR3 loop: CSAKNRGTPPYNSPLHF. The rearrangement links TRBV20-1 to TRBJ1-6; TCRdb picks TRBD1, but there is no DNA to check that call. From germline, CDR1 is DFQATT and CDR2 SNEGSKA (reference sequence). The CDR3 length is 17 residues.

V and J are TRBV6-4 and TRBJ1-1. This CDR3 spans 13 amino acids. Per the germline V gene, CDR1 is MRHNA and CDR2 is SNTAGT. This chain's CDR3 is CASSEKDNTEAFF.

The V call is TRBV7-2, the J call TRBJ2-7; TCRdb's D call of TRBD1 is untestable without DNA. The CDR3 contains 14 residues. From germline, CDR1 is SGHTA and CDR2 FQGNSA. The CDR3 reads CASSYRQNNYEQYF.

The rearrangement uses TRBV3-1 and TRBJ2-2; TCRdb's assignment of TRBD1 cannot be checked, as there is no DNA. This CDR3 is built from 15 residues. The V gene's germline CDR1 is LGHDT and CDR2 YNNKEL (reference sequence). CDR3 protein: CASSQDLGVGRELFF.

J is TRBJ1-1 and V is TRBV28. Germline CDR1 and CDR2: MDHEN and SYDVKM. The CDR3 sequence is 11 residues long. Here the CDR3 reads CASSFPTEAFF.

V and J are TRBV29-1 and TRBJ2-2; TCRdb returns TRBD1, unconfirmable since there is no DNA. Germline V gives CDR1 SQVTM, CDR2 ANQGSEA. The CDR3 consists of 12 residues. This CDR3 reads CSVWGTTGELFF.

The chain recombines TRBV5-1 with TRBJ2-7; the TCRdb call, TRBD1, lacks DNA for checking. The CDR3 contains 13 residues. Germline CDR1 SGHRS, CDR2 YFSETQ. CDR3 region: CASSAGQGYEQYF.

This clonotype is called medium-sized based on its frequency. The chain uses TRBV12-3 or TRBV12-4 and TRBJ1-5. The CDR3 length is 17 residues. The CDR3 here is CASSLRIASAPNQPQHF.

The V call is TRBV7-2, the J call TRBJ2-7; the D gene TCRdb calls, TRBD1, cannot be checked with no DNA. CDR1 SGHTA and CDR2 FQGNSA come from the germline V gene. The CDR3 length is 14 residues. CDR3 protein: CASSITGVGYEQYF.

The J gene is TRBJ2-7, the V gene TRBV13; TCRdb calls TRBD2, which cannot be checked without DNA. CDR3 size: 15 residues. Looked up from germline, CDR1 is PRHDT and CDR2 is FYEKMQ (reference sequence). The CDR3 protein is CASRKSGGPSYEQYF. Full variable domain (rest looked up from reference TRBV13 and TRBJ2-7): AAGVIQSPRHLIKEKRETATLKCYPIPRHDTVYWYQQGPGQDPQFLISFYEKMQSDKGSIPDRFSAQQFSDYHSELNMSSLELGDSALYFCASRKSGGPSYEQYFGPGTRLTVT.

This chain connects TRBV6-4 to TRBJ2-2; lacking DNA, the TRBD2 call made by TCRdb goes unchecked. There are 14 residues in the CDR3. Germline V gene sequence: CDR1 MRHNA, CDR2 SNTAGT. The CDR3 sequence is CASSESGTTGELFF.

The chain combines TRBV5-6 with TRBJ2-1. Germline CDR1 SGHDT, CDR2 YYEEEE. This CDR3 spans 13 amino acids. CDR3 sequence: CASSFLGSPEQFF.

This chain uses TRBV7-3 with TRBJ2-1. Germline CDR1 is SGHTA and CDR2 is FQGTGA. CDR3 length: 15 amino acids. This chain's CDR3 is CASSLSVESYNEQFF.

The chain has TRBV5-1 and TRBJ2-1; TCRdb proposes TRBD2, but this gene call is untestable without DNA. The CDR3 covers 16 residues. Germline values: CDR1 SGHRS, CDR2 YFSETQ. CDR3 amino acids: CASSLGPSSGGNEQFF.

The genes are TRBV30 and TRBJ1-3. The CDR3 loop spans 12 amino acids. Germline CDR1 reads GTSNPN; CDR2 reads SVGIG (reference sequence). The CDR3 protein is CARITTGNTIYF.